The 11 T cell receptor beta chains below come from one sample, sequenced in a study of T cell responses to AZD1222 COVID-19 vaccine (dated by TCRdb to 2020 to 2023). The library came from the immunoSEQ multiplex PCR assay. TCRdb limited this immuneACCESS table to in-frame rearrangements with V and J called. A share of clones is missing; checked studies link under half to unresolved V genes, and the rest is unexplained. The table for this sample lists 200,000 or so clones; around 93% of them were counted only once. More than 0.8% of the sample is held by the ten biggest clonotypes. Read against the paper, the sample's time point label means: about 28 days (+/-7) after the second vaccine dose. The sequencing here drew on peripheral blood, taken 28 days after the second AZD1222 dose. The receptor source for this set is an adult who received the AZD1222 COVID-19 vaccine.

This chain's CDR3 is CATSDTTNTEAFF. The CDR3 DNA sequence: TGTGCCACCAGTGATACCACGAACACTGAAGCTTTCTTT. This sequence joins TRBV24-1 and TRBJ1-1, with D unclear. Deletions cut 3 bases from V and 1 base from J, with 5 bases between. Germline V gene sequence: CDR1 KGHDR, CDR2 SFDVKD. The CDR3 extends over 13 amino acids.

This chain connects TRBV2 to TRBJ1-2; unclear D gene. The CDR3 has 17 amino acids. Germline-derived CDR1 and CDR2 are SNHLY and FYNNEI. The V gene lost 3 bases and the J gene lost 0 bases, with 17 bases spanning the gap. The CDR3 DNA reads TGTGCCAGCAGTGACCTAGGCCCCACCCGATCTAACTATGGCTACACCTTC. It is translated as CASSDLGPTRSNYGYTF.

The V and J genes are TRBV6-5 and TRBJ2-5, with 10 bases identical to TRBD2. The CDR3 consists of 15 residues. The germline gives CDR1 MNHEY, CDR2 SVGAGI. V lost 5 bases, J lost 5 bases, and 8 bases stayed unmatched. CDR3 DNA sequence: TGTGCCAGCAGTATGACTAGCGGGTCTTGGGAGACCCAGTACTTC. Translated: CASSMTSGSWETQYF.

The J gene is TRBJ1-1, the V gene TRBV27, with 9 bases that match TRBD1. The CDR3 is made up of 17 amino acids. CDR1 and CDR2 from the germline V gene are MNHEY and SMNVEV (reference sequence). V was pared by 5 bases and J by 5 bases, with 15 bases of the junction left unmatched. The CDR3 bases are TGTGCCAGCAGTCAGAGCTTTTGGACAGGGGAGGGAACTGAAGCTTTCTTT. Residues: CASSQSFWTGEGTEAFF.

V usage is TRBV5-5 and J usage is TRBJ2-7; 10 bases map to TRBD2. The CDR3 extends over 16 amino acids. Germline CDR1 SGHKS, CDR2 YYEKEE (reference sequence). The V and J ends lost 0 bases and 5 bases, in that order; junction bases with no gene match: 8. CDR3 sequence (DNA): TGTGCCAGCAGCTTGGGCCTGGGACTAGCGTTACACGAGCAGTACTTC. Its translation is CASSLGLGLALHEQYF. Using reference TRBV5-5 and TRBJ2-7 for the parts outside the CDR3, the full variable domain is DAGVTQSPTHLIKTRGQQVTLRCSPISGHKSVSWYQQVLGQGPQFIFQYYEKEERGRGNFPDRFSARQFPNYSSELNVNALLLGDSALYLCASSLGLGLALHEQYFGPGTRLTVT.

This clone was seen only once. The chain combines TRBV4-2 with TRBJ1-4; tentative D call: TRBD1 (5 bases). CDR3 length: 15 residues. CDR1 is LGHNA and CDR2 is YNFKEQ in the germline V gene. V was trimmed by 0 bases and J by 7 bases, leaving 12 bases between them. In nucleotides, the CDR3 is TGTGCCAGCAGCCAAGACGTGACAGCGGTTGAAAAACTGTTTTTT. The encoded protein is CASSQDVTAVEKLFF.

The chain combines TRBV5-4 with TRBJ2-7; TRBD1 or TRBD2 may be the D gene (5 bases each). The CDR3 spans 13 residues. CDR1 and CDR2 from the germline V gene are SGHNT and YYREEE (reference sequence). V gave up 4 bases and J gave up 5 bases, with 13 bases separating them. The CDR3 region is CASSPEGRNEQYF. CDR3 nucleotides: TGTGCCAGCAGCCCCGAGGGGCGGAACGAGCAGTACTTC.

The chain links TRBV2 to TRBJ2-1, with 9 bases lining up with TRBD1. Trimming cost V 10 bases and J 4 bases; bases outside gene matches: 8. Germline loops: CDR1 SNHLY, CDR2 FYNNEI. This CDR3 has 14 amino acids. CDR3 loop: CATSGTGRYNEQFF. Written as DNA, the CDR3 is TGTGCCACCTCAGGGACAGGGCGTTACAATGAGCAGTTCTTC.

The gene calls are TRBV10-3 and TRBJ1-6; 7 nucleotides align to TRBD1. Germline CDR1 is ENHRY and CDR2 is SYGVKD. V was clipped by 10 bases and J by 10 bases; unmatched bases: 10. The CDR3 length is 13 residues. DNA of the CDR3: TGTGCCACCGACTCAGGGGGGGGATCACCCCTCCACTTT. Its translation is CATDSGGGSPLHF.

The chain uses TRBV27 and TRBJ1-4; 8 bases line up with TRBD1. The CDR3 length is 17 residues. CDR1 and CDR2 (germline): MNHEY, SMNVEV (reference sequence). V shed 6 bases, J shed 7 bases, and the junction held 16 bases outside the gene matches. CDR3 amino acids: CASRQTRTGLVREKLFF. As DNA, the CDR3 is TGTGCCAGCAGACAGACACGGACAGGGTTAGTCCGTGAAAAACTGTTTTTT.

The chain recombines TRBV7-9 with TRBJ2-5, with 10 bases identical to TRBD2. The ends lost 2 bases at V and 5 bases at J; junction bases unmatched: 8. CDR1 SEHNR and CDR2 FQNEAQ come from the germline V gene (reference sequence). This CDR3 is 16 amino acids long. CDR3 in amino acids: CASSLMASGGGETQYF. Written as DNA, the CDR3 is TGTGCCAGCAGCTTAATGGCTAGCGGGGGCGGGGAGACCCAGTACTTC.